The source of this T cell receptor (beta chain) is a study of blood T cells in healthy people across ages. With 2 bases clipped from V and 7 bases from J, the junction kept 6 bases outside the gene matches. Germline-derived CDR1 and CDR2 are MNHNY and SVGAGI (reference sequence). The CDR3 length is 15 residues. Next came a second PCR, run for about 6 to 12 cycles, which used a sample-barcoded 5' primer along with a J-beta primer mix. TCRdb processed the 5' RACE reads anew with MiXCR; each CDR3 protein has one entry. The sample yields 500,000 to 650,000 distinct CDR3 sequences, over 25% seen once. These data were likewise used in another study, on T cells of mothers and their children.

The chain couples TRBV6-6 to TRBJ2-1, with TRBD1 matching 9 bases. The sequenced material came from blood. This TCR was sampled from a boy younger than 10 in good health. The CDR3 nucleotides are TGTGCCAGCAGTTACAAAGGGACAGGGACGAATGAGCAGTTCTTC. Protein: CASSYKGTGTNEQFF.